This T cell receptor beta chain is drawn from a study of blood T cell repertoires in COVID-19. Study in general: Collection of acute and convalescent COVID-19 samples took place in the United States, Italy and Spain. PBMCs, B-cell-depleted T cells, or T cells provided the cDNA or gDNA that made up the material.

This table comes from immunoSEQ multiplex PCR, and its TCRdb copy is limited to in-frame clones, with some not included. There are nearly 200,000 clones in the sample; 65% to 85% occur only once, and 7.5% lies in the top ten. The CDR3 has 15 residues. V lost 3 bases to trimming and J lost 7 bases; unmatched junction nucleotides: 9. The germline V gene has CDR1 GTSNPN and CDR2 SVGIG (reference sequence). This clone was seen at least ten times. The chain couples TRBV30 to TRBJ1-5; 10 bases line up with TRBD1. The origin of this receptor is a man aged 35-49 years who had recovered from COVID-19. Sequencing used PBMCs or T cells enriched from blood (not recorded which). CDR3 coding DNA: TGTGCCTGGAGAGCCCCGGGACAGGGGCGACAGCCCCAGCATTTT. Residues: CAWRAPGQGRQPQHF.